These 20 T cell receptor beta chains share one sample of origin, sequenced in a study of T cell responses to AZD1222 COVID-19 vaccine. Sequencing was performed with immunoSEQ multiplex PCR; in TCRdb, only in-frame clones are kept and a portion is missing. The table lists about 68,000 clones, more than 70% of them singletons, with around 7.8% in the top ten. Material: peripheral blood, obtained on day 0 of AZD1222 vaccination. These receptors all stem from an adult in good health.

The V and J genes are TRBV20-1 and TRBJ2-7, with no clear D. Trimming took off 3 bases at V and 6 bases at J, with 9 bases between the two ends. The CDR3 is made up of 11 amino acids. Germline CDR1 is DFQATT and CDR2 is SNEGSKA (reference sequence). CDR3 sequence (DNA): TGCAGTGCTAGTGGGCTTGCCGAGCAGTACTTC. Encoded protein: CSASGLAEQYF.

The chain joins TRBV5-4 to TRBJ1-2; 8 bases match TRBD1. With 3 bases clipped from V and 6 bases from J, the junction kept 10 bases outside the gene matches. Germline V gene lookup returns CDR1 SGHNT and CDR2 YYREEE (reference sequence). The CDR3 contains 15 residues. The CDR3 DNA is TGTGCCAGCAGCTCGGGGCCCCAGGGGGCGGATGGCTACACCTTC. Amino acids: CASSSGPQGADGYTF.

The genes are TRBV7-2 and TRBJ2-1, with D perhaps matching TRBD2 (6 bases). Trimming left V 2 bases short and J 7 bases short, with 15 bases between. The germline gives CDR1 SGHTA, CDR2 FQGNSA. This CDR3 contains 15 residues. CDR3 sequence reads: CASSLTGTSKNEQFF. DNA of the CDR3: TGTGCCAGCAGCTTAACCGGGACTTCGAAAAATGAGCAGTTCTTC.

This clone was seen only once. The chain recombines TRBV27 with TRBJ1-2; maybe TRBD1 (6 bases). Germline assignment: CDR1 MNHEY and CDR2 SMNVEV (reference sequence). V was clipped by 10 bases and J by 8 bases, with 17 bases between them. The CDR3 is 12 amino acids. The CDR3: CANTSGTMGYTF. CDR3 DNA sequence: TGTGCCAACACTAGCGGGACAATGGGCTACACCTTC.

This chain uses TRBV6-5 with TRBJ2-1; the match to TRBD2 covers 10 bases. Germline assignment: CDR1 MNHEY and CDR2 SVGAGI. The CDR3 has 13 amino acids. V was clipped by 8 bases and J by 5 bases; unmatched bases: 3. The CDR3 spells CASEGLADNEQFF. CDR3 coding DNA: TGTGCCAGCGAAGGACTAGCGGACAATGAGCAGTTCTTC.

The rearrangement uses TRBV7-2 and TRBJ1-1; no clear D. The CDR3 runs 12 residues. V gave up 4 bases and J gave up 7 bases, with 10 bases separating them. Germline V gene lookup returns CDR1 SGHTA and CDR2 FQGNSA. The CDR3 nucleotides are TGTGCCAGCAGCTCATATCTGGGTGAAGCTTTCTTT. It translates to CASSSYLGEAFF.

The J gene is TRBJ2-1, the V gene TRBV7-9; TRBD1 might be the D (6 bases). CDR1 is SEHNR and CDR2 is FQNEAQ in the germline V gene (reference sequence). Deletions cut 7 bases from V and 5 bases from J, with 18 bases between. The CDR3 covers 15 residues. CDR3 nucleotides: TGTGCCAGCATGGTGAGGGGGAACCTAGACAATGAGCAGTTCTTC. It codes for CASMVRGNLDNEQFF.

The chain carries TRBV27 and TRBJ2-6; D unclear. Germline values: CDR1 MNHEY, CDR2 SMNVEV (reference sequence). CDR3 length: 17 residues. V dropped 3 bases and J dropped 0 bases, with 12 bases sitting between them. This chain's CDR3 is CASSFLRPSSGANVLTF. The DNA of the CDR3 is TGTGCCAGCAGTTTTCTCCGACCGAGCTCTGGGGCCAACGTCCTGACTTTC.

The chain couples TRBV30 to TRBJ1-1, with D maybe TRBD1 (5 bases). The CDR3 sequence is 13 residues long. The germline V gene has CDR1 GTSNPN and CDR2 SVGIG (reference sequence). V lost 4 bases to trimming and J lost 4 bases, with 13 bases between them. CDR3 protein: CAWNLGVSTEAFF. The CDR3 DNA reads as TGTGCCTGGAATTTGGGGGTGTCCACTGAAGCTTTCTTT.

This chain connects TRBV5-1 to TRBJ2-5; 13 bases match TRBD2. The V gene end was trimmed by 0 bases and the J gene end by 5 bases; junction bases not matched to a gene: 10. The germline CDR1 and CDR2 sequences are SGHRS and YFSETQ. This CDR3 contains 18 residues. The CDR3 nucleotides read TGCGCCAGCAGCTTGGCCACTAGCGGGAGGGCCCTCGGGGAGACCCAGTACTTC. Amino acid sequence: CASSLATSGRALGETQYF.

This sequence joins TRBV7-3 and TRBJ1-5; D is undetermined. This CDR3 region has 13 residues. The V end was cut by 1 base, the J end by 5 bases, with 6 bases between. CDR1 and CDR2 from the germline V gene are SGHTA and FQGTGA. Here the CDR3 reads CASSLMEDQPQHF. CDR3 nucleotides: TGTGCCAGCAGCTTAATGGAGGATCAGCCCCAGCATTTT.

The chain uses TRBV13 and TRBJ1-1; 9 positions match TRBD1. CDR3 length: 14 residues. The V segment lost 7 bases and the J segment 5 bases; nucleotides outside the gene matches: 8. CDR1 PRHDT and CDR2 FYEKMQ come from the germline V gene (reference sequence). CDR3: CASTVKQGATEAFF. In nucleotides, the CDR3 is TGTGCCAGCACCGTGAAACAGGGGGCAACTGAAGCTTTCTTT.

The sample holds one count of this clone. V is TRBV7-6 and J is TRBJ2-3; 12 bases map to TRBD2. With V trimmed by 7 bases and J by 0 bases, 8 bases remained unmatched. From germline, CDR1 is SGHVS and CDR2 FNYEAQ. The CDR3 has 17 amino acids. CDR3 in DNA: TGTGCCAGCAACCCTCTAGCGGGAGGGACTAGCACAGATACGCAGTATTTT. It yields the protein CASNPLAGGTSTDTQYF.

This clone occurred a few times. V is TRBV7-8 and J is TRBJ2-1; 7 bases match TRBD2. The CDR3 extends over 16 amino acids. Trimming took 5 bases from V and 8 from J; bases not matched to a gene: 15. Germline CDR1 SGHVS, CDR2 FQNEAQ. CDR3 sequence reads: CASSPQTSRILDEQFF. CDR3 nucleotide sequence: TGTGCCAGCAGCCCACAGACTAGCCGGATCTTGGATGAGCAGTTCTTC.

V is TRBV6-4 and J is TRBJ2-3, with 11 bases aligning to TRBD1. CDR1 MRHNA and CDR2 SNTAGT come from the germline V gene. The V gene end was trimmed by 0 bases and the J gene end by 4 bases; junction bases not matched to a gene: 0. The CDR3 covers 15 residues. The CDR3 reads CASSDSGQGADTQYF. The CDR3 nucleotides read TGTGCCAGCAGTGACTCGGGACAGGGGGCAGATACGCAGTATTTT.

The chain combines TRBV28 with TRBJ1-5; possible D gene TRBD1, 5 bases. This CDR3 region has 15 residues. Germline-derived CDR1 and CDR2 are MDHEN and SYDVKM. V was shortened by 4 bases and J by 1 base, with 11 bases between the two germline ends. The CDR3 reads CASSWAGISNQPQHF. The CDR3 DNA follows: TGTGCCAGCAGTTGGGCAGGGATCAGCAATCAGCCCCAGCATTTT.

This chain links TRBV7-9 with TRBJ1-5; no definite D call. The V end lost 5 bases, the J end lost 2 bases, and 7 bases lay between the germline ends. The CDR3 contains 13 residues. Germline V CDR1 and CDR2: SEHNR, FQNEAQ (reference sequence). The CDR3 spells CASSTDGNQPQHF. DNA of the CDR3: TGTGCCAGCAGCACGGACGGCAATCAGCCCCAGCATTTT.

This clone showed up just once. V and J are TRBV18 and TRBJ1-2; 7 nucleotides match TRBD1. Germline CDR1 KGHSH, CDR2 LQKENI. V shed 2 bases, J shed 8 bases, and the junction held 23 bases outside the gene matches. CDR3 size: 19 residues. CDR3 amino acids: CASSPWMPGQATADGGYTF. In nucleotides, the CDR3 is TGTGCCAGCTCACCATGGATGCCCGGACAGGCGACGGCGGATGGGGGCTACACCTTC. Variable domain in full (rest from reference TRBV18 and TRBJ1-2): NAGVMQNPRHLVRRRGQEARLRCSPMKGHSHVYWYRQLPEEGLKFMVYLQKENIIDESGMPKERFSAEFPKEGPSILRIQQVVRGDSAAYFCASSPWMPGQATADGGYTFGSGTRLTVV.

Written as DNA, the CDR3 is TGTGCCAGCCAGGGCAGGCAGGGCAATCAGCCCCAGCATTTT. Protein product: CASQGRQGNQPQHF. The V call is TRBV28, the J call TRBJ1-5; TRBD1 might be the D (5 bases). There are 14 residues in the CDR3. CDR1 is MDHEN, CDR2 SYDVKM, per germline. The V gene lost 8 bases and the J gene lost 2 bases, with 13 bases spanning the gap.

The J gene is TRBJ2-3, the V gene TRBV27; D might be TRBD1 (7 bases). Trimming cost V 3 bases and J 3 bases, with 25 bases left between them. This CDR3 has 19 residues. The germline V gene encodes CDR1 MNHEY and CDR2 SMNVEV (reference sequence). This chain's CDR3 is CASSFWTGWTTPLTDTQYF. The CDR3 DNA reads TGTGCCAGCAGTTTCTGGACAGGCTGGACTACACCACTTACAGATACGCAGTATTTT.